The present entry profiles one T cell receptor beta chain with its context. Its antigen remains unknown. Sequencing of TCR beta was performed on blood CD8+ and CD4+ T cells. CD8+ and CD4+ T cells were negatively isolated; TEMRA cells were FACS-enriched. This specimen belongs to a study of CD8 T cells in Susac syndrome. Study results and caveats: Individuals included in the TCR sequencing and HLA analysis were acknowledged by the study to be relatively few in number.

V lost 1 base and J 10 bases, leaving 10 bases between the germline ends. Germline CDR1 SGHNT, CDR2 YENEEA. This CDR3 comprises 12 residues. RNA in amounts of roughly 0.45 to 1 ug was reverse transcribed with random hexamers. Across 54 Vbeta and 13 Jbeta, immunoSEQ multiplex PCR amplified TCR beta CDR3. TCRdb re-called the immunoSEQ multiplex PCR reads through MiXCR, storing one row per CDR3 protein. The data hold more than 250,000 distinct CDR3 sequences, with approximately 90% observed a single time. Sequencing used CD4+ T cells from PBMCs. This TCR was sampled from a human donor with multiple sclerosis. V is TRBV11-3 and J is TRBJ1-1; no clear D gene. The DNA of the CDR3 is TGTGCCAGCAGCTTAGTGTACGGCGGAGCTTTCTTT. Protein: CASSLVYGGAFF.